These 15 T cell receptor beta chains were sequenced from one sample in a study of blood T cells in healthy people across ages. Combining a sample-barcoded 5' primer with a J-beta primer mix, a second PCR ran for about 7 to 11 cycles. TCRdb processed the 5' RACE reads anew with MiXCR; each CDR3 protein has one entry. The sample includes hundreds of thousands of distinct CDR3 sequences, about 46% seen only once; the top ten take around 18%. Material: blood. The receptors here all came from a man aged 80 or over in good health.

This sequence joins TRBV10-3 and TRBJ2-3, with D tentatively TRBD1 (5 bases). The CDR3 spans 15 residues. Germline V CDR1 and CDR2: ENHRY, SYGVKD. The V end lost 0 bases, the J end lost 3 bases, and 10 bases lay between the germline ends. This CDR3 reads CAISESRQNTDTQYF. As DNA, the CDR3 is TGTGCCATCAGTGAGTCCCGACAGAATACAGATACGCAGTATTTT.

This chain joins TRBV11-2 and TRBJ2-1; TRBD1 is a possible D gene (6 bases). This CDR3 contains 17 residues. Germline loops: CDR1 SGHAT, CDR2 FQNNGV. V lost 2 bases to trimming and J lost 2 bases, with 16 bases between them. CDR3 in amino acids: CASSLISGAVTYNEQFF. The CDR3 DNA reads as TGTGCCAGCAGCTTAATCTCAGGGGCTGTGACCTACAATGAGCAGTTCTTC.

This clonotype showed up just a few times. The genes are TRBV3-1 and TRBJ1-2; no clear D gene. The CDR3 covers 16 residues. CDR1 and CDR2 from the germline V gene are LGHDT and YNNKEL (reference sequence). Deletions cut 4 bases from V and 2 bases from J, with 17 bases between. CDR3 loop: CASSLSRGQANYGYTF. In nucleotides, the CDR3 is TGTGCCAGCAGCCTCTCCCGCGGGCAAGCAAACTATGGCTACACCTTC.

This chain connects TRBV25-1 to TRBJ2-1; D unresolved. The CDR3 is 11 amino acids. The germline gives CDR1 MGHDK, CDR2 SYGVNS. With 4 bases removed from V and 7 bases from J, the gap between germline ends came to 5 bases. CDR3 coding DNA: TGTGCCAGCAGTGGTATAAATGAGCAGTTCTTC. It translates to CASSGINEQFF.

The chain uses TRBV20-1 and TRBJ1-1, with a tentative D call TRBD1 (5 bases). This CDR3 comprises 15 residues. CDR1 is DFQATT and CDR2 is SNEGSKA in the germline V gene (reference sequence). V dropped 3 bases and J dropped 0 bases, with 14 bases sitting between them. CDR3 sequence reads: CSARGDGTVNTEAFF. DNA for the CDR3: TGCAGTGCTAGGGGGGACGGGACGGTGAACACTGAAGCTTTCTTT.

This clonotype was seen once. The CDR3 spells CASSFGLRNTEAFF. The CDR3 nucleotides read TGTGCCAGCAGCTTCGGACTCCGGAACACTGAAGCTTTCTTT. J is TRBJ1-1 and V is TRBV7-9; D not certain. This CDR3 has 14 residues. V was pared by 3 bases and J by 1 base, with 9 bases between. Germline CDR1 and CDR2: SEHNR and FQNEAQ (reference sequence).

Only a few counts were recorded for this clonotype. This chain's CDR3 is CASSNIGTGGRETQYF. As DNA, the CDR3 is TGTGCCAGCAGCAATATTGGGACAGGGGGCCGGGAGACCCAGTACTTC. This chain uses TRBV9 with TRBJ2-5; 12 bases match TRBD1. V trimming: 4 bases; J trimming: 5 bases; junction bases outside the gene matches: 9. The CDR3 covers 16 residues. CDR1 is SGDLS, CDR2 YYNGEE, per germline.

V and J are TRBV15 and TRBJ1-5, with D perhaps TRBD1 (6 bases). The CDR3 is 19 amino acids. The germline CDR1 and CDR2 sequences are LNHNV and YYDKDF (reference sequence). Between the trimmed V and J ends, which lost 4 bases and 0 bases, there was a span of 22 bases. The DNA of the CDR3 is TGTGCCACCAGCACAACCTGGAGGAGGGGGAATCTTAGCAATCAGCCCCAGCATTTT. As protein: CATSTTWRRGNLSNQPQHF. The whole variable domain, filled in from reference TRBV15 and TRBJ1-5, reads DAMVIQNPRYQVTQFGKPVTLSCSQTLNHNVMYWYQQKSSQAPKLLFHYYDKDFNNEADTPDNFQSRRPNTSFCFLDIRSPGLGDTAMYLCATSTTWRRGNLSNQPQHFGDGTRLSIL.

Notes on this clonotype: At one end, the junction sequence differs from germline, possibly due to a read error. The gene calls are TRBV7-2 and TRBJ2-2; tentatively, D is TRBD1 (6 bases). The length of the CDR3 is 14 residues. Germline loops: CDR1 SGHTA, CDR2 FQGNSA. The CDR3 reads CAGSLGSGVGELFF. In nucleotides, the CDR3 is TGTGCCGGCAGCTTAGGGTCAGGGGTAGGGGAGCTGTTTTTT.

The chain combines TRBV4-3 with TRBJ2-3, with a possible D match to TRBD2 (5 bases). The CDR3 sequence is 13 residues long. The germline V gene encodes CDR1 LGHNA and CDR2 YSLEER. V dropped 2 bases and J dropped 6 bases, with 9 bases sitting between them. The CDR3 nucleotides read TGCGCCAGCAGCCAAACACTAGGCGATACGCAGTATTTT. Its translation: CASSQTLGDTQYF.

This clonotype was seen many times. This chain links TRBV12-3 or TRBV12-4 with TRBJ2-5, with D perhaps given as TRBD1 or TRBD2 (6 bases each). V was pared by 2 bases and J by 3 bases, with 10 bases between. This CDR3 has 14 residues. The CDR3 loop is CASSLRGAEETQYF. DNA for the CDR3: TGTGCCAGCAGTTTAAGGGGGGCGGAAGAGACCCAGTACTTC.

The chain recombines TRBV20-1 with TRBJ2-3, with a weak D call TRBD2 (6 bases). There are 15 residues in the CDR3. Trimming stripped 2 bases from V and 3 bases from J, with 15 bases between. Germline loops: CDR1 DFQATT, CDR2 SNEGSKA (reference sequence). The CDR3, as DNA: TGCAGTGCTAGAAGTGTCGGGGGAGGAACAGATACGCAGTATTTT. Translating gives CSARSVGGGTDTQYF.

The chain's CDR3 is CASNLAGGNQPQHF. Written as DNA, the CDR3 is TGTGCCAGCAATCTCGCGGGGGGCAATCAGCCCCAGCATTTT. The chain couples TRBV28 to TRBJ1-5; D is possibly TRBD1 (5 bases). V shed 7 bases and J shed 2 bases, with 12 bases lying between them. The germline V gene has CDR1 MDHEN and CDR2 SYDVKM. The CDR3 is 14 residues long.

This clonotype was counted between two and nine times. The V and J genes are TRBV20-1 and TRBJ1-5, with D unclear. Looked up from germline, CDR1 is DFQATT and CDR2 is SNEGSKA (reference sequence). CDR3 length: 14 residues. V was trimmed by 6 bases and J by 3 bases, leaving 15 bases between them. The CDR3 spells CSAPGQVINQPQHF. The CDR3 DNA sequence: TGCAGTGCCCCGGGCCAAGTAATCAATCAGCCCCAGCATTTT.

This sequence joins TRBV7-2 and TRBJ2-5, with 7 positions matching TRBD1. V lost 5 bases to trimming and J lost 6 bases; unmatched junction nucleotides: 15. The CDR3 contains 16 residues. Germline CDR1 and CDR2: SGHTA and FQGNSA. The CDR3 protein is CASSGAGAGGKKTQYF. The CDR3 DNA sequence: TGTGCCAGCAGCGGCGCCGGGGCAGGGGGAAAAAAGACCCAGTACTTC.